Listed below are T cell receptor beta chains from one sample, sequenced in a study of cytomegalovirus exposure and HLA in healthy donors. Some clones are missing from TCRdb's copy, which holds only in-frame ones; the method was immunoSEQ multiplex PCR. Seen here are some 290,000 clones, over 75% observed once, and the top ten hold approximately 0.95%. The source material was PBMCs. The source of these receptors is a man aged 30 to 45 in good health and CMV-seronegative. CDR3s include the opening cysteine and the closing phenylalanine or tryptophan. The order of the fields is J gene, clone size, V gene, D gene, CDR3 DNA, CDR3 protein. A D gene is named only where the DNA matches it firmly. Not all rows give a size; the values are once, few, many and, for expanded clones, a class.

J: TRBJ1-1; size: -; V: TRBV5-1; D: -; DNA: TGCGCCAGCAGCTACTTAGAGCTGAACACTGAAGCTTTCTTT; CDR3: CASSYLELNTEAFF
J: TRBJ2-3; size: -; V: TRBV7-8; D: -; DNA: TGTGCCAGCAGCTTCGATACGGCGGGGGCCTCTTACGAAGATACGCAGTATTTT; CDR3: CASSFDTAGASYEDTQYF
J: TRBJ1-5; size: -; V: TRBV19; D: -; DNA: TGTGCCAGTAGTATCCAGCCAGGGAATCAGCCCCAGCATTTT; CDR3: CASSIQPGNQPQHF
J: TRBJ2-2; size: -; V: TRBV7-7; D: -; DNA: TGTGCCAGCAGCTTAGGACACAACACCGGGGAGCTGTTTTTT; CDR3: CASSLGHNTGELFF
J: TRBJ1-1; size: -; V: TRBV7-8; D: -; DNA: TGTGCCAGCAGGGTTGGACAGTGGAACACTGAAGCTTTCTTT; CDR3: CASRVGQWNTEAFF
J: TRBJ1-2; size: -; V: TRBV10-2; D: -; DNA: TGCGCCAGCAGTGATGTCCTAAACTATGGCTACACCTTC; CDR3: CASSDVLNYGYTF
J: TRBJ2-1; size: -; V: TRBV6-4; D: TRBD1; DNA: TGTGCCAGCAGCTCGGGATCAGGGGGTGAAAATGAGCAGTTCTTC; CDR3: CASSSGSGGENEQFF
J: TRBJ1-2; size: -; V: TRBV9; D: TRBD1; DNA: TGTGCCAGCAGCGTAGGTAGGGGACAGCCCTATGGCTACACCTTC; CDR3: CASSVGRGQPYGYTF
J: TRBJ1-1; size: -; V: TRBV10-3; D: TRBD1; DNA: TGTGCCATCAGTGAATTTTTTGTTCTGGGACAGGGAAACACTGAAGCTTTCTTT; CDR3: CAISEFFVLGQGNTEAFF
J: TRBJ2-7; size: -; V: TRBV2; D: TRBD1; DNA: TGTGCCAGCAGGGACGACAGGGGAATTGGGGAGCAGTACTTC; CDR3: CASRDDRGIGEQYF
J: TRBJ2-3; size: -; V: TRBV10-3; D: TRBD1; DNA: TGTGCCATCGCCCGGACAGGGGCGAAGACAGATACGCAGTATTTT; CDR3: CAIARTGAKTDTQYF
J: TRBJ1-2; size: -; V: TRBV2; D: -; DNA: TGTGCCAGCAGACTTACCGGGACAAATTATGGCTACACCTTC; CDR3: CASRLTGTNYGYTF
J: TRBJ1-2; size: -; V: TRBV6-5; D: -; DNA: TGTGCCAGCAGGCCAGCTAACTATGGCTACACCTTC; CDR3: CASRPANYGYTF
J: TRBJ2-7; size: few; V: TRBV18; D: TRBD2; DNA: TGTGCCAGCTCACGCTCGGGTAGCGGGAGCTACGAGCAGTACTTC; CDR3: CASSRSGSGSYEQYF
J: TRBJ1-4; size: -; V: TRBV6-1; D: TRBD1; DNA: TGTGCCAGCAGTGCTGGACAGGGGGCAGGAGAAAAACTGTTTTTT; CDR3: CASSAGQGAGEKLFF
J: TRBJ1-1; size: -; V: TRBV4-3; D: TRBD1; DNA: TGCGCCAGCAGCCGAGACCGGGACAGGGTAGAAGCTTTCTTT; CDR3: CASSRDRDRVEAFF
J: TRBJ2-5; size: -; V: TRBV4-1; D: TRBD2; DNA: TGCGCCACAGGACTAGCGGGGGGAGAGACCCAGTACTTC; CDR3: CATGLAGGETQYF
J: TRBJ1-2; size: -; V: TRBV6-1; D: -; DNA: TGTGCCAGCAGTGAATACTCGCCGGCTAACTATGGCTACACCTTC; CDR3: CASSEYSPANYGYTF
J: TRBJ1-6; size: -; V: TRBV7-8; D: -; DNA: TGTGCCAGCAGCTTATTATCCTACTATAATTCACCCCTCCACTTT; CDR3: CASSLLSYYNSPLHF
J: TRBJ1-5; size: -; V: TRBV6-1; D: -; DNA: TGTGCCAGCAGTGAGGGTAGCCTACTGCCCCAGCATTTT; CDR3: CASSEGSLLPQHF
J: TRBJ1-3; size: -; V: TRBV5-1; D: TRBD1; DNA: TGCGCCAGCAGCTTGGACAGGGGCGGAAACACCATATATTTT; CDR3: CASSLDRGGNTIYF
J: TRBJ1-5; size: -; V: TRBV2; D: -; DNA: TGTGCCAGCACCCCCGTAGGGGTAAAGGGTCAGCCCCAGCATTTT; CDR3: CASTPVGVKGQPQHF
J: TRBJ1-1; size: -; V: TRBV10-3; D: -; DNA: TGTGCCATCAGCCGAGAAGACACTGAAGCTTTCTTT; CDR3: CAISREDTEAFF
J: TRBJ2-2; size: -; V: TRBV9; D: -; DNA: TGTGCCAGCAGCTCTTCAGCGGAGGCCGGGGAGCTGTTTTTT; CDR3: CASSSSAEAGELFF
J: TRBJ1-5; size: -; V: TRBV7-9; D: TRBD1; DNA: TGTGCCAGCAGCAACCTCACAGGGGATCAGCCCCAGCATTTT; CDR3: CASSNLTGDQPQHF
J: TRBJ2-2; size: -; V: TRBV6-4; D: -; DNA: TGTGCCAGCAGCCTAGAGTCAACAACAGGGTCCTGGGAGCTGTTTTTT; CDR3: CASSLESTTGSWELFF
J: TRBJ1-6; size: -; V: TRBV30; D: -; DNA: TGTGCCTGGAGTCAAGGGGCAAATAATTCACCCCTCCACTTT; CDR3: CAWSQGANNSPLHF
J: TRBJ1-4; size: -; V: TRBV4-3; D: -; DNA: TGCGCCAGCAGCCTGACATCCCAGTTCGGTGAAAAACTGTTTTTT; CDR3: CASSLTSQFGEKLFF
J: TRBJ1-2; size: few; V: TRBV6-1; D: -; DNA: TGTGCCAGCAGTGAAGTGGACAAATATAGCTATGGCTACACCTTC; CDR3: CASSEVDKYSYGYTF
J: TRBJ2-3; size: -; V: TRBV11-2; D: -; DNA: TGTGCCAGCAGCGGACTAACAGATACGCAGTATTTT; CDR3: CASSGLTDTQYF
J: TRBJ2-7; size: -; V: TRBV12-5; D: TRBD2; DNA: TGTGCTAGTGGTTTGCCCCCTGGAGGGGTGGGACTAGGGGGTTCCTACGAGCAGTACTTC; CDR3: CASGLPPGGVGLGGSYEQYF
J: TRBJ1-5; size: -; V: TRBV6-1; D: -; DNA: TGTGCCAGCATTTTTATTTGCTATAGCAATCAGCCCCAGCATTTT; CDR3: CASIFICYSNQPQHF
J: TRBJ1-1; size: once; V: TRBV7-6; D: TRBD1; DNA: TGTGCCAGCAGCTTGAAGGACAGGGGGAACACTGAAGCTTTCTTT; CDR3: CASSLKDRGNTEAFF